The 3 T cell receptor beta chains reported below all come from one sample, sequenced in a study of neoadjuvant anti-PD-1 for oral cavity cancer. The repertoire was sequenced with immunoSEQ multiplex PCR; TCRdb's copy has only in-frame clones and lacks some. The sample includes roughly 40,000 clones, about three quarters of them seen just once. This sample's time point: after neoadjuvant nivolumab, at surgical resection. The specimen comprised PBMCs, sampled after nivolumab (anti-PD-1) treatment. These receptors were taken from a person between 40 and 79 years old with oral cavity squamous cell carcinoma.

The rearrangement links TRBV5-6 to TRBJ1-6; no clear D. Germline V lookup: CDR1 SGHDT, CDR2 YYEEEE. The CDR3 sequence is 16 residues long. The V end lost 4 bases, the J end lost 7 bases, and 18 bases lay between the germline ends. The CDR3 DNA is TGTGCCAGCAGCCCCCGGGGTACCTCGGCGAATTCACCCCTCCACTTT. The encoded protein is CASSPRGTSANSPLHF.

This CDR3 is CASSGQEKFTEAFF. The CDR3 nucleotides are TGTGCCAGCAGCGGTCAGGAAAAATTCACTGAAGCTTTCTTT. The chain carries TRBV5-8 and TRBJ1-1; D remains unclear. CDR3 length equals 14 residues. V was trimmed by 4 bases and J by 4 bases, leaving 14 bases between them. Germline V CDR1 and CDR2: SGHTS, YDEGEE. The full variable domain, its missing parts supplied by reference TRBV5-8 and TRBJ1-1, is EAGVTQSPTHLIKTRGQQATLRCSPISGHTSVYWYQQALGLGLQFLLWYDEGEERNRGNFPPRFSGRQFPNYSSELNVNALELEDSALYLCASSGQEKFTEAFFGQGTRLTVV.

The chain joins TRBV5-1 to TRBJ1-4, with TRBD1 matching over 8 bases. V lost 4 bases and J lost 7; bases outside the gene matches: 9. This CDR3 contains 15 residues. Germline V gives CDR1 SGHRS, CDR2 YFSETQ. DNA for the CDR3: TGCGCCAGCAGCCCCGGACAGGGAGGGGGTGAAAAACTGTTTTTT. Its translation is CASSPGQGGGEKLFF.